The sequence of this TCR beta chain was determined in a study of prognosis after radiotherapy for stage I lung cancer. On the study more broadly: Whereas more than ten patients had adenocarcinoma, squamous cell carcinoma was the tumor in seven. After radiotherapy, some 15 showed no significant progression while four developed distant metastases (median around seven months).

Turning to this clonotype: Its cognate antigen is unknown. At one end the junction does not follow the germline gene, possibly because of a read error.

The study, taken as a whole, reports: The way patients used TRBV and TRBJ genes reportedly differed depending on whether they had metastases.

Germline V CDR1 and CDR2: DFQATT, SNEGSKA (reference sequence). This CDR3 is built from 12 residues. It was by two-round multiplex PCR that TCR beta CDR3 was amplified from genomic DNA. First-round PCR amplification was performed with primers specific to each TRBV and TRBJ gene. In TCRdb, the multiplex PCR reads were re-called with MiXCR into one record per CDR3 protein. The repertoire includes under 20,000 distinct CDR3 sequences, 45% to 70% of them detected once, and roughly 29% sits in the top ten. The receptor was isolated from a donor at least 50 years old with non-small cell lung cancer. The chain joins TRBV20-1 to TRBJ2-2; D is possibly TRBD1 or TRBD2 (5 bases each). The sample here was PBMCs, taken before or after stereotactic body radiation therapy (not recorded which). The CDR3 DNA follows: TGCAGTGCTAGGAGGGGTCACGGGGAGCTGTTTTTC. Protein: CSARRGHGELFF.